The present TCR beta chain was sequenced within a study of T cells in Graves' hyperthyroidism and ophthalmopathy. TCR beta CDR3 regions were amplified from RNA transcripts. RT-PCR in the first round (using the HTBI primer set) targeted the TCR CDR3. TCRdb fed the multiplex PCR reads into MiXCR, producing one record per CDR3 protein. The sample records more than 350,000 distinct CDR3 sequences, roughly 15% being singletons. Germline CDR1 is SNHLY and CDR2 is FYNNEI. V gave up 8 bases and J gave up 3 bases; unmatched junction bases: 4. The CDR3 runs to 12 residues. The table lists this clonotype with many counts.

This sequence originates from a woman aged 30 to 39 with Graves' ophthalmopathy. The sequencing sample was made of blood. V usage is TRBV2 and J usage is TRBJ2-7; 7 bases align to TRBD1. In DNA, the CDR3 is TGTGCCAGCCTCAGGGACAGCTACGAGCAGTACTTC. As protein: CASLRDSYEQYF.